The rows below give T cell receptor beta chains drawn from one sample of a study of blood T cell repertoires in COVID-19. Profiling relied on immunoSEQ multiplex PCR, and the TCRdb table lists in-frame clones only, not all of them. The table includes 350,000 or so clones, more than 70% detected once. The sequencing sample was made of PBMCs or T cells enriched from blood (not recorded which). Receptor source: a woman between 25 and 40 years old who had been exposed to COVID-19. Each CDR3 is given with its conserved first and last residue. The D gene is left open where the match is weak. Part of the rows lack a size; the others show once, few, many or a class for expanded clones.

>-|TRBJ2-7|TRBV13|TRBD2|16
CASSTSPTSGRDEQYF
TGTGCCAGCAGCACCTCCCCGACTAGCGGGAGGGACGAGCAGTACTTC
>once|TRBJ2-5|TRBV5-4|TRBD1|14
CASSSGQTQETQYF
TGTGCCAGCAGCTCGGGACAGACCCAAGAGACCCAGTACTTC
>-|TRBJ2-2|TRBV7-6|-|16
CASSLVATGNTGELFF
TGTGCCAGCAGCTTAGTCGCGACAGGGAACACCGGGGAGCTGTTTTTT
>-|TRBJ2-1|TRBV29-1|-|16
CSVEGPTTSSYNEQFF
TGCAGCGTTGAAGGGCCGACTACCAGCTCCTACAATGAGCAGTTCTTC
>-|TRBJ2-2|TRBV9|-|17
CASSVGLTGVDTGELFF
TGTGCCAGCAGCGTAGGACTCACGGGAGTGGACACCGGGGAGCTGTTTTTT
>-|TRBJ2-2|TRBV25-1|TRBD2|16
CASSDLAGGNTGELFF
TGTGCCAGCAGTGATCTTGCGGGAGGGAACACCGGGGAGCTGTTTTTT
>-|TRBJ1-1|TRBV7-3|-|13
CASKAHMNTEAFF
TGTGCCAGCAAAGCTCATATGAACACTGAAGCTTTCTTT
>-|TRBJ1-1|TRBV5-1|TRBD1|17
CASSLGQGMSSHTEAFF
TGCGCCAGCAGCTTGGGACAGGGTATGAGCTCCCACACTGAAGCTTTCTTT
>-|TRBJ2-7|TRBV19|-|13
CASRSAGTYEQYF
TGTGCCAGTAGGTCGGCGGGAACCTACGAGCAGTACTTC
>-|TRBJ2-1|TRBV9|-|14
CASTTGSSPHEQFF
TGTGCCAGCACGACCGGCTCTAGTCCCCATGAGCAGTTCTTC
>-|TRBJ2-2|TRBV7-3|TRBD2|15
CASSGTSGSTGELFF
TGTGCCAGCAGCGGGACTAGCGGGAGTACCGGGGAGCTGTTTTTT
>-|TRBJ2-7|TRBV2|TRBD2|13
CATKRTSAYEQYF
TGTGCCACCAAAAGGACTAGCGCATACGAGCAGTACTTC
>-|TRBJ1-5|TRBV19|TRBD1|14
CASSILGGVGPQHF
TGTGCCAGTAGTATACTAGGGGGCGTGGGACCCCAGCATTTT
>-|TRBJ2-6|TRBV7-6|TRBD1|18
CASSRTGQAFSGANVLTF
TGTGCCAGCAGCCGTACGGGACAGGCCTTCTCTGGGGCCAACGTCCTGACTTTC
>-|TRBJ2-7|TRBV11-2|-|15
CASSPFTRASYEQYF
TGTGCCAGCAGCCCCTTCACTAGGGCCAGCTACGAGCAGTACTTC
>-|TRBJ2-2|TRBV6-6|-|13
CASRKQGPGELFF
TGTGCCAGCAGGAAACAGGGACCCGGGGAGCTGTTTTTT
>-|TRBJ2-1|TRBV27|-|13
CASSLSYGNEQFF
TGTGCCAGCAGTTTATCGTACGGCAATGAGCAGTTCTTC
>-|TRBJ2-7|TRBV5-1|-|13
CASSLQRNGEQYF
TGCGCCAGCAGCTTGCAGCGGAACGGCGAGCAGTACTTC
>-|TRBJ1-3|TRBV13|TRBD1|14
CASRTGEPGNTIYF
TGTGCCAGCCGTACAGGGGAACCTGGAAACACCATATATTTT
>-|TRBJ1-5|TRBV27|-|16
CASSPQRWNSNQPQHF
TGTGCCAGCAGTCCGCAGCGATGGAATAGCAATCAGCCCCAGCATTTT
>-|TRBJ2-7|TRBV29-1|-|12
CSVLRPSYEQYF
TGCAGCGTTCTGAGGCCTTCCTACGAGCAGTACTTC
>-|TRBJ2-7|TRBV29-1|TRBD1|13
CSVQKGQGNEQYF
TGCAGCGTGCAGAAGGGACAGGGTAACGAGCAGTACTTC
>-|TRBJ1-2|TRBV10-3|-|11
CAIGGRDGYTF
TGTGCCATCGGGGGCAGGGATGGCTACACCTTC
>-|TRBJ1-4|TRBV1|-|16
CTSSQSRVATNEKLFF
TGCACCAGCAGCCAAAGTCGTGTAGCAACTAATGAAAAACTGTTTTTT